This T cell receptor (beta chain) is drawn from a study of cytomegalovirus exposure and HLA in healthy donors. General study findings and limits: Cytomegalovirus-associated status was assigned to approximately 160 TCR beta chains. A later analysis by the authors found several of the most significant clusters apparently linked to common viral pathogens. The authors later found HLA-associated TCR beta chains more clonally expanded than equally common others.

The PCR contained 60 Vbeta and 13 Jbeta primers. Assay: immunoSEQ multiplex PCR; the TCRdb copy retains only in-frame clones and omits some. The sample records around 100,000 clones, 70% to 80% being singletons. Remarks on this clone: Its antigen is not known.

This CDR3 spans 15 amino acids. The ends lost 2 bases at V and 7 bases at J; junction bases unmatched: 7. Germline loops: CDR1 SGHTA, CDR2 FQGTGA. Material: PBMCs. The receptor was derived from a man aged 50 to 59 in good health and CMV-seropositive. The V gene is TRBV7-3, the J gene TRBJ1-2; 10 positions agree with TRBD1. For the CDR3, the DNA is TGTGCCAGCAGCTTAGGTGGGACAGGGGTTGGTGGCTACACCTTC. As protein: CASSLGGTGVGGYTF.